The 32 T cell receptor beta chains in this list originate from one sample, sequenced in a study of regulatory T cells in long-lasting Graves disease. Arm-PCR with iRepertoire HTBI primers amplified the CDR3 regions for these TCR beta libraries. TCRdb used MiXCR to reprocess the multiplex PCR reads, holding one entry per CDR3 protein. The repertoire holds 430,000 or so distinct CDR3 sequences, with roughly a fifth as singletons. Indicated time point: persistent/refractory GD, antithyroid drugs over 5 years with positive TRAb. Extracted RNA from PBMCs served as the source of the TCR library. Sequenced here: peripheral blood mononuclear cells (PBMCs), sampled when the disease was refractory, from a patient treated with antithyroid drugs. Receptor source: a female donor with Graves disease.

The chain carries TRBV3-1 and TRBJ1-1; 7 bases are shared with TRBD1. The V gene's germline CDR1 is LGHDT and CDR2 YNNKEL (reference sequence). With 0 bases clipped from V and 3 bases from J, the junction kept 4 bases outside the gene matches. The CDR3 has 15 residues. The CDR3 is CASSQELRGYTEAFF. CDR3 bases: TGTGCCAGCAGCCAAGAGCTCAGGGGGTACACTGAAGCTTTCTTT. Drawing the rest from reference TRBV3-1 and TRBJ1-1, the complete variable domain is DTAVSQTPKYLVTQMGNDKSIKCEQNLGHDTMYWYKQDSKKFLKIMFSYNNKELIINETVPNRFSPKSPDKAHLNLHINSLELGDSAVYFCASSQELRGYTEAFFGQGTRLTVV.

There are many counts of this clonotype. The CDR3 loop reads CASSAEGHGELFF. CDR3 in DNA: TGTGCCAGCAGTGCCGAGGGGCACGGGGAGCTGTTTTTT. The rearrangement uses TRBV2 and TRBJ2-2; D could derive from TRBD1 or TRBD2 (5 bases each). The germline V gene encodes CDR1 SNHLY and CDR2 FYNNEI. The CDR3 runs 13 residues. V lost 4 bases to trimming and J lost 7 bases, with 10 bases between them.

This clonotype was observed a few times. V and J are TRBV18 and TRBJ2-6; D unclear. Trimming left V 2 bases short and J 0 bases short, with 11 bases between. This CDR3 is built from 17 residues. Germline assignment: CDR1 KGHSH and CDR2 LQKENI. Here the CDR3 reads CASSPKNDGSGANVLTF. CDR3 DNA: TGTGCCAGCTCACCAAAAAATGATGGCTCTGGGGCCAACGTCCTGACTTTC.

A few counts support this clonotype. The chain couples TRBV5-6 to TRBJ1-2; the D is unclear. The CDR3 is made up of 13 amino acids. V lost 0 bases and J lost 8, with 11 bases in between. Germline V gene data show CDR1 as SGHDT and CDR2 as YYEEEE. The CDR3 sequence: CASSLVEGAGYTF. The CDR3, as DNA: TGTGCCAGCAGCTTGGTTGAGGGAGCGGGCTACACCTTC.

Many counts were recorded for this clonotype. V and J are TRBV28 and TRBJ2-7, with TRBD2 as a possible D gene (5 bases). The CDR3 length is 21 residues. V was shortened by 2 bases and J by 2 bases, with 31 bases between the two germline ends. Germline CDR1 MDHEN, CDR2 SYDVKM. The CDR3 reads CASSLTFAFSIMGARPYEQYF. Written as DNA, the CDR3 is TGTGCCAGCAGTTTAACATTCGCCTTTTCGATCATGGGAGCTAGGCCCTACGAGCAGTACTTC.

The chain joins TRBV28 to TRBJ1-1, with D possibly being TRBD1 (5 bases). Trimming stripped 4 bases from V and 5 bases from J, with 14 bases between. There are 14 residues in the CDR3. From germline, CDR1 is MDHEN and CDR2 SYDVKM. The CDR3 nucleotides are TGTGCCAGCAGTTCCCCAGGGCAGAAGACTGAAGCTTTCTTT. Amino acids: CASSSPGQKTEAFF. Full variable domain (rest looked up from reference TRBV28 and TRBJ1-1): DVKVTQSSRYLVKRTGEKVFLECVQDMDHENMFWYRQDPGLGLRLIYFSYDVKMKEKGDIPEGYSVSREKKERFSLILESASTNQTSMYLCASSSPGQKTEAFFGQGTRLTVV.

A word on this clonotype: This may stem from a read error, because a much larger clone lies one nucleotide away. The V call is TRBV28, the J call TRBJ1-4, with 8 bases fitting TRBD1. This CDR3 has 14 amino acids. Germline V lookup: CDR1 MDHEN, CDR2 SYDVKM. CDR3 loop: CASTFWTGSEKLVF. The CDR3 DNA sequence: TGTGCCAGCACTTTTTGGACAGGGAGTGAAAAACTGGTTTTT.

The CDR3 here is CASSPRGGRGDEQFF. The CDR3 bases are TGTGCCAGCAGCCCAAGGGGAGGGCGGGGCGATGAGCAGTTCTTC. The chain combines TRBV7-3 with TRBJ2-1; 7 bases line up with TRBD2. This CDR3 has 15 residues. Per the germline V gene, CDR1 is SGHTA and CDR2 is FQGTGA. After removal of 5 bases from V and 8 bases from J, the junction contained 12 bases not matched to a gene.

The rearrangement joins TRBV18 to TRBJ1-2; D possibly corresponds to TRBD1 (6 bases). The CDR3 covers 16 residues. From germline, CDR1 is KGHSH and CDR2 LQKENI. Trimming took off 7 bases at V and 4 bases at J, with 22 bases between the two ends. The CDR3 DNA reads as TGTGCCAGCTGCACACCCGCAGGGGCGATGTGCTATGGCTACACCTTC. Amino acid sequence: CASCTPAGAMCYGYTF.

This clonotype was seen more than once but under ten times. This chain connects TRBV5-1 to TRBJ1-1; D unclear. The CDR3 is made up of 15 amino acids. CDR1 and CDR2 from the germline V gene are SGHRS and YFSETQ. Trimming cost V 2 bases and J 4 bases, with 15 bases left between them. The CDR3, as DNA: TGCGCCAGCAGCTTAGTCCCAGGTCTTAGCACTGAAGCTTTCTTT. Its protein product is CASSLVPGLSTEAFF.

With respect to this clonotype: This may be a read error: a much more frequent sequence differs by one nucleotide. This chain links TRBV28 with TRBJ1-2; TRBD1 aligns across 10 bases. The germline CDR1 and CDR2 sequences are MDHEN and SYDVKM. Losses at the gene ends were 5 bases for V and 5 bases for J; bases not matched to a gene: 11. This CDR3 spans 16 amino acids. CDR3 bases: TGTGCCAGCAGTCCATCAAGCCGGACAGGGGGGTATGGCTACACCTTC. Its translation: CASSPSSRTGGYGYTF.

To note about this clonotype: A junction end diverges from the germline sequence, so it may reflect a read error. The chain has TRBV18 and TRBJ1-4; D unclear. Germline V gene sequence: CDR1 KGHSH, CDR2 LQKENI. The CDR3 runs to 11 residues. The CDR3 region has the DNA TGTGCCAGCTCACCAGGCGAAAAACTGGTTTTT. Protein product: CASSPGEKLVF.

A remark on this clonotype: A much larger clone is a single base away; this may be a read error. This sequence joins TRBV28 and TRBJ1-2; maybe TRBD1 (6 bases). Trimming shortened V by 5 bases and J by 1 base, and 20 bases separated the two germline ends. Germline CDR1 reads MDHEN; CDR2 reads SYDVKM. The CDR3 has 17 residues. DNA for the CDR3: TGTGCCAGCAGTCTAGGGGGGTCCTACTCATTTAACTATGGCTACACCTTC. Translating gives CASSLGGSYSFNYGYTF.

Notes on this clonotype: Being one base from a much bigger clone, this may be a read error. V is TRBV5-1 and J is TRBJ1-1, with TRBD1 matching over 7 bases. This CDR3 has 16 residues. Germline V gene lookup returns CDR1 SGHRS and CDR2 YFSETQ. The DNA of the CDR3 is TGCGCCAGCAGCTTGGCGTTTGGGACAGCGAACATTGAAGCTTTCTTT. It translates to CASSLAFGTANIEAFF.

This clonotype was seen repeatedly, ten times or more. J is TRBJ2-7 and V is TRBV27; D is unclear. V lost 4 bases and J 0 bases, leaving 13 bases between the germline ends. This CDR3 comprises 15 residues. CDR1 and CDR2 from the germline V gene are MNHEY and SMNVEV (reference sequence). The CDR3 sequence: CASSSSHKGSYEQYF. The CDR3 region has the DNA TGTGCCAGCAGTTCCTCCCACAAAGGCTCCTACGAGCAGTACTTC.

This clonotype appeared many times. The gene calls are TRBV6-1 and TRBJ2-4; D might be TRBD1 (5 bases). V was trimmed by 6 bases and J by 4 bases, leaving 10 bases between them. CDR1 and CDR2 from the germline V gene are MNHNS and SASEGT. CDR3 length: 13 amino acids. CDR3 bases: TGTGCCAGCAGCAAGGGGTGGAAAAACATTCAGTACTTC. Translation: CASSKGWKNIQYF.

The chain couples TRBV27 to TRBJ2-1; TRBD2 matches at 11 bases. The CDR3 has 15 residues. From germline, CDR1 is MNHEY and CDR2 SMNVEV (reference sequence). The trim removed 8 bases at V and 7 bases at J, leaving 10 bases unmatched. CDR3 DNA: TGTGCCAGCTGGGTACTAGCGGGAGTCCGGAATGAGCAGTTCTTC. This gives the protein CASWVLAGVRNEQFF.

This clonotype has at least ten counts. The chain carries TRBV28 and TRBJ2-4, with a tentative D call TRBD2 (5 bases). V was clipped by 4 bases and J by 5 bases, with 9 bases between them. The germline V gene has CDR1 MDHEN and CDR2 SYDVKM. The CDR3 has 13 amino acids. The CDR3 DNA is TGTGCCAGCAGTTGGGGAGCGGAAAACATTCAGTACTTC. Its translation: CASSWGAENIQYF.

The table lists this clonotype with many counts. The J gene is TRBJ1-2, the V gene TRBV10-3; D unresolved. This CDR3 has 12 residues. Looked up from germline, CDR1 is ENHRY and CDR2 is SYGVKD. The V end lost 8 bases, the J end lost 2 bases, and 9 bases lay between the germline ends. CDR3 sequence reads: CAIAQENYGYTF. CDR3 sequence (DNA): TGTGCCATCGCTCAGGAAAACTATGGCTACACCTTC.

This clonotype was seen at least ten times. The gene calls are TRBV28 and TRBJ1-5; 12 nucleotides agree with TRBD1. The CDR3 runs 16 residues. V was clipped by 5 bases and J by 5 bases; unmatched bases: 7. Germline CDR1 MDHEN, CDR2 SYDVKM. DNA of the CDR3: TGTGCCAGCAGTGCAGCCGGGACAGGGGGCTATCAGCCCCAGCATTTT. This sequence encodes CASSAAGTGGYQPQHF.

This clonotype was counted many times. V usage is TRBV28 and J usage is TRBJ1-5; no clear D gene. This CDR3 is built from 15 residues. V dropped 9 bases and J dropped 5 bases, with 20 bases sitting between them. Germline lookup yields CDR1 MDHEN and CDR2 SYDVKM. The CDR3 reads CASTVYKRVHQPQHF. The CDR3 DNA is TGTGCCAGTACAGTTTACAAGAGGGTTCATCAGCCCCAGCATTTT.

This clonotype has a count of ten or more. The V and J genes are TRBV28 and TRBJ2-7; tentatively, D is TRBD1 (6 bases). With 4 bases removed from V and 3 bases from J, the gap between germline ends came to 10 bases. Germline assignment: CDR1 MDHEN and CDR2 SYDVKM. The CDR3 runs 13 residues. The CDR3 DNA reads as TGTGCCAGCAGTTACCGGACAGTCTACGAGCAGTACTTC. Translating gives CASSYRTVYEQYF.

V is TRBV12-3 or TRBV12-4 and J is TRBJ1-4; D not certain. V was clipped by 3 bases and J by 12 bases, with 14 bases between them. The CDR3 covers 13 residues. CDR3 nucleotide sequence: TGTGCCAGCAGTTTTGGTTCTGGGGAAGAACTGTTTTTT. This encodes CASSFGSGEELFF.

This clonotype was seen ten or more times. The V call is TRBV11-2, the J call TRBJ1-1; unclear D gene. From germline, CDR1 is SGHAT and CDR2 FQNNGV. This CDR3 contains 12 residues. With 4 bases removed from V and 1 base from J, the gap between germline ends came to 4 bases. Here the CDR3 DNA reads TGTGCCAGCAGCTGGGAGAACACTGAAGCTTTCTTT. This translates into CASSWENTEAFF.

This clonotype was recorded at least ten times. This chain connects TRBV28 to TRBJ2-2; maybe TRBD2 (5 bases). The ends were cut back, 1 base at V and 13 bases at J, with 16 bases in the middle. This CDR3 spans 14 amino acids. Germline CDR1 MDHEN, CDR2 SYDVKM. The CDR3 is CASSLFRRPSRLFF. CDR3 nucleotides: TGTGCCAGCAGTTTATTCCGGAGGCCGAGTCGGCTGTTTTTT. The whole variable domain, remainder taken from reference TRBV28 and TRBJ2-2, is DVKVTQSSRYLVKRTGEKVFLECVQDMDHENMFWYRQDPGLGLRLIYFSYDVKMKEKGDIPEGYSVSREKKERFSLILESASTNQTSMYLCASSLFRRPSRLFFGEGSRLTVL.

At least ten counts were recorded for this clonotype. V gene TRBV6-2 or TRBV6-3 combines with J gene TRBJ1-5; TRBD1 matches at 7 bases. The V gene's germline CDR1 is MNHEY and CDR2 SVGEGT. CDR3 size: 13 residues. V lost 6 bases and J lost 5; bases outside the gene matches: 4. The chain's CDR3 is CASRQGTYQPQHF. The CDR3 region has the DNA TGTGCCAGCAGACAGGGGACCTATCAGCCCCAGCATTTT.

This clonotype was seen only a few times. The V and J genes are TRBV14 and TRBJ2-3, with D unclear. Per germline, CDR1 SGHDN and CDR2 FVKESK. V was shortened by 2 bases and J by 2 bases, with 5 bases between the two germline ends. The CDR3 runs to 13 residues. The CDR3 coding sequence is TGTGCCAGCAGCCAAACAGCCACAGATACGCAGTATTTT. Protein sequence: CASSQTATDTQYF.

The V call is TRBV28, the J call TRBJ1-5; D not resolved. Trimming shortened V by 0 bases and J by 4 bases, and 7 bases separated the two germline ends. Germline lookup yields CDR1 MDHEN and CDR2 SYDVKM. The CDR3 is 14 residues long. The CDR3 nucleotides read TGTGCCAGCAGTTTATGGCACAGAAATCAGCCCCAGCATTTT. The encoded protein is CASSLWHRNQPQHF. The variable domain in full, completed from reference TRBV28 and TRBJ1-5, reads DVKVTQSSRYLVKRTGEKVFLECVQDMDHENMFWYRQDPGLGLRLIYFSYDVKMKEKGDIPEGYSVSREKKERFSLILESASTNQTSMYLCASSLWHRNQPQHFGDGTRLSIL.

This clonotype was seen a handful of times. The chain carries TRBV6-4 and TRBJ2-2; tentative D call: TRBD1 (6 bases). Germline CDR1 reads MRHNA; CDR2 reads SNTAGT. Trimming left V 6 bases short and J 4 bases short, with 15 bases between. The CDR3 spans 15 residues. The CDR3 is CASSPVDRVTGELFF. In nucleotides, the CDR3 is TGTGCCAGCAGCCCCGTGGACAGAGTCACCGGGGAGCTGTTTTTT.

In this sample, this clonotype turned up many times. The chain has TRBV7-9 and TRBJ2-7; TRBD2 is a possible D gene (6 bases). The CDR3 sequence is 16 residues long. The germline V gene has CDR1 SEHNR and CDR2 FQNEAQ (reference sequence). The V gene lost 6 bases and the J gene lost 0 bases, with 18 bases spanning the gap. This chain's CDR3 is CASSYSGGGSSYEQYF. The CDR3 DNA reads TGTGCCAGCAGTTACTCGGGCGGAGGGAGCTCCTACGAGCAGTACTTC.

V and J are TRBV11-2 and TRBJ2-2; TRBD2 aligns across 11 bases. CDR1 is SGHAT, CDR2 FQNNGV, per germline. V was pared by 0 bases and J by 3 bases, with 0 bases of the junction left unmatched. The CDR3 totals 16 residues. CDR3 sequence (DNA): TGTGCCAGCAGCTTAGAGGGACTAGCGGACACCGGGGAGCTGTTTTTT. Residues: CASSLEGLADTGELFF.

This clonotype was counted ten times or more. The chain couples TRBV7-3 to TRBJ2-2; no reliable D call. Trimming cost V 5 bases and J 0 bases, with 1 base left between them. Germline-derived CDR1 and CDR2 are SGHTA and FQGTGA. This CDR3 region has 12 residues. CDR3 sequence (DNA): TGTGCCAGCAGCCCGAACACCGGGGAGCTGTTTTTT. Translating it yields CASSPNTGELFF.